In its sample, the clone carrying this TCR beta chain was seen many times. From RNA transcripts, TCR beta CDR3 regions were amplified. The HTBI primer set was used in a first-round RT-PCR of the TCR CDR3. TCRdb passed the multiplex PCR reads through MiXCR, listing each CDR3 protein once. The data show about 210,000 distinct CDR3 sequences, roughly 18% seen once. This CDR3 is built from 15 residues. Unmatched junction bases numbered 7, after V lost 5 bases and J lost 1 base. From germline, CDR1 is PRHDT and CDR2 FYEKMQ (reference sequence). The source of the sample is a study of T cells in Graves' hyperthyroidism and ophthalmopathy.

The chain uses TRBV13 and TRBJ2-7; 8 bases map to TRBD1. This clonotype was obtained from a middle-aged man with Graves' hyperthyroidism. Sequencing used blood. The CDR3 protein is CASSPGQGSSYEQYF. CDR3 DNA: TGTGCCAGCAGCCCCGGACAGGGTTCGTCCTACGAGCAGTACTTC.